This entry is about one T cell receptor beta chain. Antigen: not known. The CDR3 consists of 16 residues. Germline V gives CDR1 LNHNV, CDR2 YYDKDF (reference sequence). Losses at the gene ends were 8 bases for V and 6 bases for J; bases not matched to a gene: 13. This record comes from a study of OX40 agonist ivuxolimab in advanced cancers. Study details: Patients were dosed with the agonistic anti-OX40 (CD134) antibody ivuxolimab. Overall study results and limits: Partial responders receiving 0.1-3.0 mg/kg showed among the lowest clonal expansion.

Profiling relied on immunoSEQ multiplex PCR, and the TCRdb table lists in-frame clones only, not all of them. The data show tens of thousands of clones, roughly four fifths seen once. Sequencing was performed on CD4+ or CD8+ T cells sorted from blood, taken in a trial of the OX40 agonist ivuxolimab. The clonotype was recovered from an adult with an advanced solid tumor such as melanoma, head and neck, liver or kidney cancer. The chain recombines TRBV15 with TRBJ2-3; TRBD2 matches at 11 bases. The CDR3 DNA follows: TGTGCCACCCGAATCTATAGCGGGAGGGCCGCGGATACGCAGTATTTT. Translation: CATRIYSGRAADTQYF. Full variable domain (remainder filled in from reference TRBV15 and TRBJ2-3): DAMVIQNPRYQVTQFGKPVTLSCSQTLNHNVMYWYQQKSSQAPKLLFHYYDKDFNNEADTPDNFQSRRPNTSFCFLDIRSPGLGDTAMYLCATRIYSGRAADTQYFGPGTRLTVL.